These 2 T cell receptor beta chains share one sample of origin, sequenced in a study of regulatory T cells in long-lasting Graves disease (dated by TCRdb to about 2021). The sample's time point, from its label and the paper: newly diagnosed GD, antithyroid drugs for less than 3 months. For both TCR sequencing and RNA sequencing, RNA was extracted from PBMCs in TRIzol. Library construction relied on multiplex PCR. The sequencer was an Illumina HiSeq 4000. TCR beta libraries were built with iRepertoire HTBI primers and Arm-PCR amplification of CDR3 regions. TCRdb handled the public reads itself, with Q25 trimming in fastp and clone calling in MiXCR, and kept productive beta chains. Every distinct CDR3 protein forms one entry, paired with its most common genes and DNA. Counted in this sample were fewer than 450,000 distinct CDR3 sequences; about 15% of them appeared once. Of the sample, roughly 7.7% falls within the top ten clones.

These data were also reused for a study on T cells in Graves' hyperthyroidism and ophthalmopathy.

This material consisted of peripheral blood mononuclear cells (PBMCs), taken at new diagnosis, from a patient treated with antithyroid drugs. The origin of the receptors is a woman aged 40 to 50 with Graves disease. Donor details come from another sample of the same person, matched by shared clones.

As for this clonotype: A far larger clone lies a single base away; this is likely a read error. This chain uses TRBV5-6 with TRBJ2-7; D is perhaps TRBD1 (6 bases). The DNA end lines up better with TRBJ2-5; the J call may be wrong. Germline V CDR1 and CDR2: SGHDT, YYEEEE. The CDR3 consists of 15 residues. CDR3 in amino acids: CPSSLIFSGDETQYF. As DNA, the CDR3 is TGTCCCAGCAGCTTGATCTTCTCAGGGGATGAGACCCAGTACTTC.

This clonotype occurred many times. This chain connects TRBV27 to TRBJ1-5; possible D gene TRBD1, 5 bases. Germline CDR1 is MNHEY and CDR2 is SMNVEV (reference sequence). There are 15 residues in the CDR3. V was clipped by 7 bases and J by 2 bases, with 15 bases between them. CDR3: CASKNGGNRNQPQHF. In nucleotides, the CDR3 is TGTGCCAGCAAAAATGGGGGGAATCGCAATCAGCCCCAGCATTTT.